The 8 T cell receptor beta chains below all came from one sample that was sequenced in a study of blood T cells in healthy people across ages. Through a sample-barcoded 5' primer and a J-beta primer mix, a second PCR was run for roughly 6 to 12 cycles. TCRdb called the 5' RACE reads again in MiXCR, with one record for every CDR3 protein. The table has about 700,000 distinct CDR3 sequences, about 32% seen once. Sequencing was done on a sample of blood. These receptors were taken from an elderly woman in good health.

This clonotype was observed at least ten times. The chain uses TRBV6-1 and TRBJ2-3, with TRBD1 as a possible D gene (5 bases). Trimming took off 3 bases at V and 4 bases at J, with 14 bases between the two ends. Germline V gives CDR1 MNHNS, CDR2 SASEGT. This CDR3 region has 15 residues. For the CDR3, the DNA is TGTGCCAGCAGTGACCGGACGATAGGGGCAGATACGCAGTATTTT. Translating it yields CASSDRTIGADTQYF.

The V gene is TRBV18, the J gene TRBJ2-6, with unresolved D. CDR1 is KGHSH, CDR2 LQKENI, per germline. The V end lost 3 bases, the J end lost 0 bases, and 12 bases lay between the germline ends. CDR3 length: 17 amino acids. Written as DNA, the CDR3 is TGTGCCAGCTCACCTGGGGTCCCCCTCTCTGGGGCCAACGTCCTGACTTTC. It is translated as CASSPGVPLSGANVLTF.

V and J are TRBV3-1 and TRBJ1-1; possibly TRBD1 for D (5 bases). Trimming removed 4 bases at V and 1 base at J, with 13 bases between. Per the germline V gene, CDR1 is LGHDT and CDR2 is YNNKEL (reference sequence). CDR3 length equals 15 residues. The CDR3 region has the DNA TGTGCCAGCAGCCCCCACGGGGGGGGGAACACTGAAGCTTTCTTT. Translation: CASSPHGGGNTEAFF.

This clonotype came up many times. This sequence joins TRBV20-1 and TRBJ1-1, with TRBD1 identical over 12 bases. The V gene end was trimmed by 5 bases and the J gene end by 1 base; junction bases not matched to a gene: 8. This CDR3 is 16 amino acids long. Germline CDR1 reads DFQATT; CDR2 reads SNEGSKA (reference sequence). The CDR3 coding sequence is TGCAGTGCTGGCAAGCCGGGACAGGGGGCGAACACTGAAGCTTTCTTT. Protein sequence: CSAGKPGQGANTEAFF.

This clonotype was observed at least ten times. This sequence joins TRBV20-1 and TRBJ1-1; no clear D gene. Germline lookup yields CDR1 DFQATT and CDR2 SNEGSKA (reference sequence). The germline V and J ends were trimmed by 0 bases and 6 bases, with 5 bases remaining between them. The CDR3 has 11 residues. The CDR3: CSARDPPEAFF. The CDR3 coding sequence is TGCAGTGCTAGAGATCCCCCTGAAGCTTTCTTT.

The chain carries TRBV20-1 and TRBJ2-3; 13 positions agree with TRBD2. The CDR3 length is 19 residues. The junction had 14 bases not matched to a gene; V was cut back by 5 bases and J by 0 bases. Germline CDR1 reads DFQATT; CDR2 reads SNEGSKA (reference sequence). In nucleotides, the CDR3 is TGCAGTGCTTACCGACTAGCGGGGGGACCTAGAGAAAGCACAGATACGCAGTATTTT. Protein sequence: CSAYRLAGGPRESTDTQYF.

This clonotype was found many times. This chain uses TRBV6-5 with TRBJ2-7; D perhaps matches TRBD2 (5 bases). V was clipped by 8 bases and J by 8 bases, with 28 bases between them. The CDR3 has 16 residues. The germline V gene has CDR1 MNHEY and CDR2 SVGAGI. The CDR3 sequence: CASYSTPGKGFTKQYF. CDR3 nucleotide sequence: TGTGCCAGCTATTCCACCCCGGGGAAAGGGTTCACTAAGCAGTACTTC.

J is TRBJ2-7 and V is TRBV10-2, with D unresolved. The J call is in doubt because the DNA end fits TRBJ2-5 better. CDR1 WSHSY and CDR2 SAAADI come from the germline V gene. The CDR3 length is 13 residues. CDR3 bases: TGCGCCAGCAGTGGGTATCTACAAGAGACCCAGTACTTC. It is translated as CASSGYLQETQYF.